Listed below are T cell receptor beta chains from one sample, sequenced in a study of OX40 agonist ivuxolimab in advanced cancers. Sequencing was performed with immunoSEQ multiplex PCR; in TCRdb, only in-frame clones are kept and a portion is missing. The sample gives roughly 20,000 clones, about 74% of which show up once; 26% is in the top ten. Specimen: CD4+ or CD8+ T cells sorted from blood, collected in a trial of the OX40 agonist ivuxolimab. The receptor set was obtained from an adult with an advanced solid tumor such as melanoma, head and neck, liver or kidney cancer. The CDR3 runs from the conserved cysteine through the conserved F or W. The D gene is left open where the match is weak. Size values are once, few and many counts, or a class for expanded clones, and some rows have none.

size	V	J	D	DNA	CDR3
-	TRBV4-1	TRBJ2-7	-	TGCGCCAGCAGCCCATCCGGCAGGCCGGTAGGGTCCTACGAGCAGTACTTC	CASSPSGRPVGSYEQYF
-	TRBV7-9	TRBJ2-3	-	TGTGCCAGCAGCTTCTCCCTAGATACGCAGTATTTT	CASSFSLDTQYF
once	TRBV5-4	TRBJ2-1	TRBD2	TGTGCCAGTAGCACCGGGACGGGGGGTTACAATGAGCAGTTCTTC	CASSTGTGGYNEQFF
-	TRBV4-1	TRBJ1-1	-	TGCGCCAGCAGAACCGGGATGAACACTGAAGCTTTCTTT	CASRTGMNTEAFF
few	TRBV6-1	TRBJ1-1	-	TGTGCCAGCAGTGAACGTGTTTTTGGGACGGAGAACACTGAAGCTTTCTTT	CASSERVFGTENTEAFF
large	TRBV29-1	TRBJ2-3	-	TGCAGCTCCCGGGTGGGAGATACGCAGTATTTT	CSSRVGDTQYF
-	TRBV27	TRBJ2-2	-	TGTGCCAGCAGTCCCTACACCGGGGAGCTGTTTTTT	CASSPYTGELFF
-	TRBV28	TRBJ1-1	TRBD1	TGTGCCAGCAGTTTCTCAGGGGGCTTCACTGAAGCTTTCTTT	CASSFSGGFTEAFF
once	TRBV6-1	TRBJ2-2	-	TGTGCCAGCAGTGAAGCGCTTGAACAGCCGAACACCGGGGAGCTGTTTTTT	CASSEALEQPNTGELFF
-	TRBV6-5	TRBJ2-1	-	TGTGCCAGCAGTTACTCCACAGGGAACTACAATGAGCAGTTCTTC	CASSYSTGNYNEQFF
-	TRBV10-1	TRBJ2-1	TRBD2	TGCGCCAGCAGTGAGCCCGGACTAGCGGGAGAAGGTGAGCAGTTCTTC	CASSEPGLAGEGEQFF
-	TRBV7-8	TRBJ2-5	TRBD1	TGTGCCAGCAGCCTAACAGGGGAAGAGACCCAGTACTTC	CASSLTGEETQYF
-	TRBV19	TRBJ1-1	TRBD1	TGTGCCAGTAGTAAGGGACAGGGGGATTTAACTGAAGCTTTCTTT	CASSKGQGDLTEAFF
-	TRBV11-2	TRBJ2-3	TRBD2	TGTGCCAGCAGCTTATGGGCTAGCGGGACCCTCGCAGATACGCAGTATTTT	CASSLWASGTLADTQYF
-	TRBV27	TRBJ1-2	-	TGTGCCAGCAGGAGAGGACCGCTCTATGGCTACACCTTC	CASRRGPLYGYTF
-	TRBV28	TRBJ2-7	TRBD1	TGTGCCAGCAGTTTCGACAGGGGGCTGAATGGCTACGAGCAGTACTTC	CASSFDRGLNGYEQYF
-	TRBV4-3	TRBJ1-4	-	TGCGCCAGCAGCCAAGCGCGGGGGTCAGGTGAAAAACTGTTTTTT	CASSQARGSGEKLFF
once	TRBV2	TRBJ1-5	-	TGTGCCAGCAGTGAAACCGGGGGCTATCAGCCCCAGCATTTT	CASSETGGYQPQHF
-	TRBV14	TRBJ2-5	-	TGTGCCAGCAGCCAAGATCCAATTGAGCTTGCGAGCGGGCAAGAGACCCAGTACTTC	CASSQDPIELASGQETQYF
-	TRBV4-3	TRBJ2-1	-	TGCGCCAGCAGCCTATTCAGGGGCGAGAATGAGCAGTTCTTC	CASSLFRGENEQFF
-	TRBV6-6	TRBJ2-1	-	TGTGCCAGCAGTTACTTGGGGAGCTCCTACAATGAGCAGTTCTTC	CASSYLGSSYNEQFF
-	TRBV9	TRBJ2-1	TRBD2	TGTGCCAGCAGTCCTACTAGCGGGAGCTTCTATGAGCAGTTCTTC	CASSPTSGSFYEQFF
-	TRBV5-3	TRBJ1-1	-	TGTGCCAGAAGTGCTAAGGAGGCAGGGGTTTTACGGAACACTGAAGCTTTCTTT	CARSAKEAGVLRNTEAFF
once	TRBV27	TRBJ2-5	-	TGTGCCAGCAGTTTGGGGGAACCCTTTGGGGAGACCCAGTACTTC	CASSLGEPFGETQYF
few	TRBV6-6	TRBJ1-1	TRBD1	TGTGCCAGCAGTCTAACAGGGGCTGAAGCTTTCTTT	CASSLTGAEAFF
-	TRBV28	TRBJ2-7	TRBD1	TGTGCCAGCAGTACGGGACAGGGGGCGTCCTACGAGCAGTACTTC	CASSTGQGASYEQYF